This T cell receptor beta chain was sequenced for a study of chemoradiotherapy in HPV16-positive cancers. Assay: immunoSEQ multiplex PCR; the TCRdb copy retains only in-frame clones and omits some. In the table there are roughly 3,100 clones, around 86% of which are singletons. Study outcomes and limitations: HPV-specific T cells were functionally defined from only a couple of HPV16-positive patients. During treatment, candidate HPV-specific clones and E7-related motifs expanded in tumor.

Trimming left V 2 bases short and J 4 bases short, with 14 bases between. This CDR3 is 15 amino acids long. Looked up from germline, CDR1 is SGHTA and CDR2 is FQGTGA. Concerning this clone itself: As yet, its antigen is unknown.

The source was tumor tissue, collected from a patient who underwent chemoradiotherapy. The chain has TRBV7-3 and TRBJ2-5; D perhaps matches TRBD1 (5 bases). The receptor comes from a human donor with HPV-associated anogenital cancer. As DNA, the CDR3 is TGTGCCAGCAGCTTAGGGGCAGGGTTGGGAGAGACCCAGTACTTC. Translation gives CASSLGAGLGETQYF. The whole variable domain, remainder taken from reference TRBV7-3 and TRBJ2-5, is GAGVSQTPSNKVTEKGKYVELRCDPISGHTALYWYRQSLGQGPEFLIYFQGTGAADDSGLPNDRFFAVRPEGSVSTLKIQRTERGDSAVYLCASSLGAGLGETQYFGPGTRLLVL.